Listed below are T cell receptor beta chains from one sample, sequenced in a study of cytomegalovirus exposure and HLA in healthy donors. Profiled with immunoSEQ multiplex PCR; TCRdb holds only in-frame clones, not every one. The table records around 110,000 clones, roughly 74% of them present only once. The sequencing input was PBMCs. The receptors were sampled from a man in his forties in good health and CMV-seronegative. Both conserved end residues are part of each CDR3. Each record gives: clone size, J gene, V gene, D gene, CDR3 protein, CDR3 DNA. The D gene is left open where the match is weak. Clone size is not always given. Where it is, it says once, few, many or a class for expanded clones.

NA	TRBJ2-7	TRBV19	TRBD1	CASSIAAADRGVYEQYF	TGTGCCAGTAGTATAGCGGCCGCCGACAGGGGGGTTTACGAGCAGTACTTC
once	TRBJ1-5	TRBV19	TRBD1	CASSLTGTGREPQHF	TGTGCCAGTAGTCTGACCGGGACAGGGCGCGAGCCCCAGCATTTT
few	TRBJ2-5	TRBV7-9	TRBD2	CASSSSSGGQETQYF	TGTGCCAGCAGCTCCTCTAGCGGGGGGCAAGAGACCCAGTACTTC
NA	TRBJ2-1	TRBV7-2	TRBD1	CASSPRTGAYEQFF	TGTGCCAGCAGCCCTAGGACAGGGGCCTATGAGCAGTTCTTC
NA	TRBJ1-3	TRBV6-1	NA	CASTLVHTIYF	TGTGCCAGCACCCTAGTACACACCATATATTTT
NA	TRBJ2-2	TRBV5-1	TRBD1	CASSKDRLYTGELFF	TGCGCCAGCAGCAAGGACAGGTTGTACACCGGGGAGCTGTTTTTT
few	TRBJ2-7	TRBV5-6	NA	CASSLSRGASEQYF	TGTGCCAGCAGCTTGTCTCGGGGGGCGTCCGAGCAGTACTTC
NA	TRBJ1-2	TRBV27	TRBD1	CASSYWTGGGYTF	TGTGCCAGCAGTTACTGGACAGGAGGAGGCTACACCTTC
once	TRBJ1-1	TRBV7-8	TRBD1	CASSGESRQGREAFF	TGTGCCAGCAGCGGAGAGAGCCGACAGGGCCGTGAAGCTTTCTTT
NA	TRBJ2-5	TRBV7-9	NA	CASSPLETQYF	TGTGCCAGCAGCCCATTAGAGACCCAGTACTTC
once	TRBJ1-6	TRBV7-8	NA	CASSPGRNSPLHF	TGTGCCAGCAGCCCGGGTCGTAATTCACCCCTCCACTTT
once	TRBJ1-4	TRBV5-4	NA	CASSFGAGNEKLFF	TGTGCCAGCAGCTTTGGGGCAGGGAATGAAAAACTGTTTTTT
NA	TRBJ2-7	TRBV7-2	NA	CASSSQRQDLGFSYEQYF	TGTGCCAGCAGCTCCCAAAGACAGGACCTGGGCTTCTCCTACGAGCAGTACTTC
few	TRBJ1-1	TRBV11-3	NA	CASSRQENTEAFF	TGTGCCAGCAGCCGACAGGAGAACACTGAAGCTTTCTTT
NA	TRBJ2-3	TRBV6-5	NA	CASKFDRYTDTQYF	TGTGCCAGCAAGTTCGACAGGTACACAGATACGCAGTATTTT
NA	TRBJ2-7	TRBV11-2	TRBD1	CASSQGQNYEQYF	TGTGCCAGCAGCCAGGGACAGAACTACGAGCAGTACTTC
NA	TRBJ2-6	TRBV7-9	NA	CASSFRSAGANVLTF	TGTGCCAGCAGCTTTAGAAGCGCTGGGGCCAACGTCCTGACTTTC
NA	TRBJ2-4	TRBV10-3	NA	CATRGGTRQDIQYF	TGTGCCACCCGGGGAGGAACAAGGCAGGACATTCAGTACTTC
few	TRBJ1-2	TRBV19	NA	CASSSTLGHQGYTF	TGTGCCAGTAGTTCCACGTTGGGACACCAAGGCTACACCTTC
NA	TRBJ2-5	TRBV6-1	TRBD2	CASSEGLAVETQYF	TGTGCCAGCAGTGAAGGCCTAGCGGTGGAGACCCAGTACTTC
NA	TRBJ2-3	TRBV5-4	TRBD2	CASSPLAGGTSTDTQYF	TGTGCCAGCAGCCCACTAGCGGGGGGAACTAGCACAGATACGCAGTATTTT
few	TRBJ2-1	TRBV6-6	NA	CASSYRTDSYNEQFF	TGTGCCAGCAGTTACCGAACGGACTCGTACAATGAGCAGTTCTTC